This T cell receptor beta chain is from a study of OX40 agonist ivuxolimab in advanced cancers. This CDR3 spans 17 amino acids. Germline CDR1 reads SGHAT; CDR2 reads FQNNGV. After removal of 1 base from V and 5 bases from J, the junction contained 9 bases not matched to a gene. Assay used: immunoSEQ multiplex PCR; TCRdb lists only in-frame clones, some missing. The top ten clones hold 0.62% of a sample with roughly 62,000 clones, about 92% of them seen once. The specimen comprised CD4+ or CD8+ T cells sorted from blood, sampled in a trial of the OX40 agonist ivuxolimab. This receptor was identified in an adult with an advanced solid tumor such as melanoma, head and neck, liver or kidney cancer. V and J are TRBV11-2 and TRBJ2-5; TRBD2 agrees at 11 bases. The CDR3, as DNA: TGTGCCAGCAGCTTAGGAGTAGCGGGGGGGCCTTGGGAGACCCAGTACTTC. This encodes CASSLGVAGGPWETQYF. Filled out from reference TRBV11-2 and TRBJ2-5, the complete variable domain reads EAGVAQSPRYKIIEKRQSVAFWCNPISGHATLYWYQQILGQGPKLLIQFQNNGVVDDSQLPKDRFSAERLKGVDSTLKIQPAKLEDSAVYLCASSLGVAGGPWETQYFGPGTRLLVL.